The 15 T cell receptor beta chains below were found in one sample sequenced in a study of Ad26.COV2.S vaccination and SARS-CoV-2 variants. Treatment indicated: around 19 received Ad26.COV2.S at low or high dose, single or two shots; 5 received placebo; per-sample allocation not given. It was on day 63 after the first vaccine or placebo injection that samples were taken. Clones were read by immunoSEQ multiplex PCR, and TCRdb kept only the in-frame ones, dropping some. This table holds 380,000 or so clones, 75% to 90% found once. Sequences were derived from peripheral blood, sampled in a trial of Ad26.COV2.S vaccine versus placebo. The source of these receptors is a person aged 18 to 59 who received the Ad26.COV2.S COVID-19 vaccine or a placebo.

This clone was picked up one time. The chain has TRBV7-9 and TRBJ1-4; tentatively, D is TRBD1 (6 bases). CDR3 size: 14 residues. The germline CDR1 and CDR2 sequences are SEHNR and FQNEAQ (reference sequence). V lost 1 base to trimming and J lost 4 bases, with 7 bases between them. The CDR3 loop reads CASSLGGLNEKLFF. The CDR3 coding sequence is TGTGCCAGCAGCTTAGGGGGGCTTAATGAAAAACTGTTTTTT.

CDR3 DNA: TGTGCCAGCAGCCAGCCTAGCGGGAGCACAGATACGCAGTATTTT. Its protein is CASSQPSGSTDTQYF. The V gene is TRBV7-3, the J gene TRBJ2-3, with TRBD2 matching 8 bases. The germline CDR1 and CDR2 sequences are SGHTA and FQGTGA. This CDR3 region has 15 residues. Losses at the gene ends were 5 bases for V and 0 bases for J; bases not matched to a gene: 4.

The rearrangement joins TRBV12-3 or TRBV12-4 to TRBJ1-1; TRBD1 matches at 7 bases. This CDR3 region has 13 residues. Unmatched junction bases numbered 9, after V lost 6 bases and J lost 8 bases. CDR3 sequence (DNA): TGTGCCAGCAGCCTGCGACAGGGATTAGAAGCTTTCTTT. The encoded protein is CASSLRQGLEAFF.

The rearrangement links TRBV4-1 to TRBJ1-2; tentatively, D is TRBD1 (5 bases). Trimming cost V 4 bases and J 8 bases, with 8 bases left between them. Germline V CDR1 and CDR2: MGHRA, YSYEKL. This CDR3 contains 11 residues. The CDR3 nucleotides are TGCGCCAGCAGCCCGGGGGTCGGCTACACCTTC. As protein: CASSPGVGYTF.

The chain combines TRBV4-3 with TRBJ2-5; D perhaps matches TRBD1 (6 bases). The CDR3 has 17 residues. In germline, CDR1 is LGHNA, CDR2 YSLEER. V gave up 0 bases and J gave up 2 bases, with 16 bases separating them. CDR3 sequence: CASSQEIRGHYQETQYF. The CDR3 DNA sequence: TGCGCCAGCAGCCAAGAAATCAGGGGTCACTATCAAGAGACCCAGTACTTC.

The chain combines TRBV6-1 with TRBJ1-1, with D possibly TRBD1 on 6 matching bases. Per the germline V gene, CDR1 is MNHNS and CDR2 is SASEGT. V gave up 3 bases and J gave up 11 bases, with 16 bases separating them. The CDR3 covers 13 residues. The DNA for the CDR3 is TGTGCCAGCAGTGAGGGGGGGGCGCGGGTCGCTTTCTTT. Protein sequence: CASSEGGARVAFF.

This chain links TRBV5-1 with TRBJ2-7; TRBD1 matches at 12 bases. The CDR3 runs 15 residues. Losses at the gene ends were 2 bases for V and 7 bases for J; bases not matched to a gene: 7. Per germline, CDR1 SGHRS and CDR2 YFSETQ. CDR3 residues: CASSLTGTGGPEQYF. CDR3 in DNA: TGCGCCAGCAGCTTAACCGGGACAGGGGGCCCTGAGCAGTACTTC.

J is TRBJ2-3 and V is TRBV11-2, with D perhaps assigned TRBD1 or TRBD2 (5 bases each). CDR3 length: 16 amino acids. The germline V and J ends were trimmed by 5 bases and 1 base, with 16 bases remaining between them. CDR1 is SGHAT, CDR2 FQNNGV, per germline. The CDR3 DNA reads TGTGCCAGCAGCGGTGGGCCGGGACGTCGCACAGATACGCAGTATTTT. This sequence encodes CASSGGPGRRTDTQYF.

The V and J genes are TRBV6-5 and TRBJ1-5, with 7 bases aligning to TRBD1. The CDR3 extends over 15 amino acids. Trimming took 0 bases from V and 6 from J; bases not matched to a gene: 5. Germline lookup yields CDR1 MNHEY and CDR2 SVGAGI. CDR3 DNA: TGTGCCAGCAGTTACTCAGGGGGCGAGGGTCAGCCCCAGCATTTT. As protein: CASSYSGGEGQPQHF.

The rearrangement joins TRBV29-1 to TRBJ1-2, with 7 bases aligning to TRBD1. Trimming cost V 6 bases and J 1 base; bases outside gene matches: 11. From germline, CDR1 is SQVTM and CDR2 ANQGSEA. This CDR3 is built from 15 residues. DNA for the CDR3: TGCAGCGTGACACAGGGGCGTCATGATAACTATGGCTACACCTTC. This gives the protein CSVTQGRHDNYGYTF.

The chain couples TRBV24-1 to TRBJ2-2, with 8 nucleotides matching TRBD1. The CDR3 totals 15 residues. V lost 3 bases and J lost 6; bases outside the gene matches: 5. Per the germline V gene, CDR1 is KGHDR and CDR2 is SFDVKD. The CDR3 sequence is CATSDKTGESGELFF. The DNA for the CDR3 is TGTGCCACCAGTGATAAGACAGGGGAGTCCGGGGAGCTGTTTTTT.

The V call is TRBV10-3, the J call TRBJ2-7, with 7 bases that match TRBD2. CDR3 length: 13 residues. Germline V lookup: CDR1 ENHRY, CDR2 SYGVKD. V trimming: 11 bases; J trimming: 3 bases; junction bases outside the gene matches: 10. This chain's CDR3 is CASRSGGSYEQYF. The CDR3, as DNA: TGTGCCTCACGGTCGGGGGGTAGCTACGAGCAGTACTTC.

This chain connects TRBV7-2 to TRBJ1-2; 7 nucleotides agree with TRBD1. V shed 4 bases and J 6 bases; nucleotides not matched to a gene: 5. Germline CDR1 is SGHTA and CDR2 is FQGNSA. This CDR3 has 13 amino acids. The CDR3 loop is CASSSVQGNGYTF. CDR3 nucleotides: TGTGCCAGCAGCTCCGTACAGGGGAATGGCTACACCTTC.

The sample holds a few counts of this clone. The chain joins TRBV6-2 or TRBV6-3 to TRBJ2-5; D may be TRBD2 (6 bases). V lost 1 base and J 4 bases, leaving 7 bases between the germline ends. Germline CDR1 and CDR2: MNHEY and SVGEGT. The CDR3 extends over 13 amino acids. CDR3 sequence reads: CASSYLEGETQYF. CDR3 nucleotide sequence: TGTGCCAGCAGTTACTTGGAGGGAGAGACCCAGTACTTC.

This chain connects TRBV5-1 to TRBJ2-2, with a tentative D call TRBD2 (5 bases). Germline CDR1 SGHRS, CDR2 YFSETQ. The CDR3 length is 18 residues. Deletions cut 1 base from V and 4 bases from J, with 20 bases between. CDR3 sequence (DNA): TGCGCCAGCAGCTTGCGAGGGCGACTCCCCGAGGTCACCGGGGAGCTGTTTTTT. It encodes CASSLRGRLPEVTGELFF.